The text below deals with one T cell receptor beta chain. Antigen: not known. The source of the sample is a study of cytomegalovirus exposure and HLA in healthy donors. Study as a whole: Within the Caucasian-associated ancestry cluster were roughly 81% of the roughly 400 genotyped donors. Broader study findings: Links to common viral pathogens appeared, in a later analysis, for several of the most significant clusters. Association with HLA alleles at 0.05 false discovery rate was found for 17,000 or so TCR beta sequences in a later analysis.

Researchers ran the PCR with 60 Vbeta and 13 Jbeta primers. Original processing methods: Later work found 80 million to 85 million unique TCR beta chains, with roughly 11 million shared. The assay was immunoSEQ multiplex PCR, and TCRdb's table has in-frame clones only and misses some. V and J calls and clone size are copied from that table; D and trimming were computed from the DNA. The sample records about 180,000 clones, 70% to 80% being singletons. V was trimmed by 10 bases and J by 4 bases, leaving 17 bases between them. This CDR3 is built from 14 residues. CDR1 MDHEN and CDR2 SYDVKM come from the germline V gene.

The sequenced sample consisted of PBMCs. The sequence derives from a male donor in good health and CMV-seronegative. The rearrangement links TRBV28 to TRBJ2-4; the D is unclear. The CDR3 DNA is TGTGCCACCGATCGCGCGGCTATTAAAAACATTCAGTACTTC. Translated: CATDRAAIKNIQYF.